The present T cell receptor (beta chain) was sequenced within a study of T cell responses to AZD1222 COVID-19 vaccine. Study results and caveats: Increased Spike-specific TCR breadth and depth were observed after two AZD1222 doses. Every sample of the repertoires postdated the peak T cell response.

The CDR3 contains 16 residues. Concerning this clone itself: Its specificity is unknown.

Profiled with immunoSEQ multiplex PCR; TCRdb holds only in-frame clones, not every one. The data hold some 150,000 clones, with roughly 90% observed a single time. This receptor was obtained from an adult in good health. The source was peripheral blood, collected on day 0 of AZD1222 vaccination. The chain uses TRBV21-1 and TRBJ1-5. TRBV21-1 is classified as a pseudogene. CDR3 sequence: CASSGQKRPTNQPQHF. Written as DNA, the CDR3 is TGTGCCAGCAGCGGCCAAAAGAGGCCGACGAATCAGCCCCAGCATTTT.